This T cell receptor (beta chain) was found in a study of spatial heterogeneity in lung cancer. TCRdb re-derived calls from the 5' RACE reads in MiXCR, one entry per CDR3 protein. The sample shows 2,500 to 3,000 distinct CDR3 sequences, approximately 18% of them seen only once. Time point here: sample taken at primary tumor resection. Just over 70 TRACERx patients with early, untreated non-small cell lung cancer donated samples. Whole RNA, which was extracted from tumor, nontumor lung tissue or frozen PBMC, was sequenced without any cell sorting. V lost 6 bases to trimming and J lost 7 bases; unmatched junction nucleotides: 6. This CDR3 contains 13 residues. Per the germline V gene, CDR1 is DFQATT and CDR2 is SNEGSKA (reference sequence).

Here the sequenced sample was normal lung tissue next to the tumor, taken at surgery. The V call is TRBV20-1, the J call TRBJ2-7; 13 nucleotides line up with TRBD2. This TCR derives from a female donor with early-stage non-small cell lung cancer. CDR3 in DNA: TGCAGTGCCGGACTAGCGGGAGACGGGGAGCAGTACTTC. It encodes CSAGLAGDGEQYF.